A single sample is the source of the 20 T cell receptor beta chains below, sequenced in a study of cytomegalovirus exposure and HLA in healthy donors (TCRdb year 2017). Library preparation used the immunoSEQ multiplex PCR assay. The immuneACCESS repertoire file appears here via TCRdb, limited to in-frame rearrangements. These files lack a portion of the clones; in checked studies, under half of the deficit traces to unresolved V genes, and the cause of the others is not known. The sample table holds roughly 330,000 clones, of which around 87% were seen once. Approximately 1.2% of the sample lies in the top ten. The specimen was PBMCs. All receptors come from a woman in her 30s in good health and CMV-seropositive.

A note on this clone: A much bigger clone sits one base away, suggesting this may be a read error. V is TRBV9 and J is TRBJ2-7; D remains unclear. This CDR3 has 11 amino acids. The V gene lost 4 bases and the J gene lost 3 bases, with 5 bases spanning the gap. Germline CDR1 and CDR2: SGDLS and YYNGEE. DNA for the CDR3: TGTGCCAGCAGCTCAGGCTACGAGCAGTACTTC. This encodes CASSSGYEQYF.

This chain uses TRBV5-6 with TRBJ2-7; 10 nucleotides match TRBD1. V lost 4 bases, J lost 8 bases, and 3 bases stayed unmatched. The germline gives CDR1 SGHDT, CDR2 YYEEEE. There are 12 residues in the CDR3. The CDR3 nucleotides read TGTGCCAGCAGCCCGGGACAGGGGAAGCAGTACTTC. Its protein is CASSPGQGKQYF.

The gene calls are TRBV10-3 and TRBJ1-2; D gene unclear. This CDR3 has 12 amino acids. Germline values: CDR1 ENHRY, CDR2 SYGVKD. The ends were cut back, 6 bases at V and 5 bases at J, with 10 bases in the middle. The CDR3 coding sequence is TGTGCCATCAGCCAAGTAGGGTATGGCTACACCTTC. It encodes CAISQVGYGYTF.

The chain joins TRBV28 to TRBJ1-1; no reliable D call. The CDR3 contains 13 residues. The ends were cut back, 1 base at V and 0 bases at J, with 3 bases in the middle. Germline V lookup: CDR1 MDHEN, CDR2 SYDVKM. The CDR3, as DNA: TGTGCCAGCAGTTTATTGGTGAACACTGAAGCTTTCTTT. It yields the protein CASSLLVNTEAFF. Full variable domain (rest looked up from reference TRBV28 and TRBJ1-1): DVKVTQSSRYLVKRTGEKVFLECVQDMDHENMFWYRQDPGLGLRLIYFSYDVKMKEKGDIPEGYSVSREKKERFSLILESASTNQTSMYLCASSLLVNTEAFFGQGTRLTVV.

CDR3 protein: CASSSLTSLFQETQYF. The CDR3 DNA follows: TGTGCCAGCAGCTCGTTGACTAGTTTGTTTCAAGAGACCCAGTACTTC. V is TRBV7-9 and J is TRBJ2-5; TRBD2 might be the D (6 bases). Germline assignment: CDR1 SEHNR and CDR2 FQNEAQ (reference sequence). Trimming removed 4 bases at V and 2 bases at J, with 17 bases between. This CDR3 contains 16 residues.

The chain joins TRBV7-7 to TRBJ2-2; unclear D gene. V lost 1 base, J lost 4 bases, and 13 bases lay in between. The CDR3 consists of 16 residues. Germline values: CDR1 SSHAT, CDR2 FNYEAQ (reference sequence). CDR3 in amino acids: CASSLEVVSSTGELFF. Here the CDR3 DNA reads TGTGCCAGCAGCTTAGAGGTGGTTAGTAGCACCGGGGAGCTGTTTTTT.

V usage is TRBV27 and J usage is TRBJ2-5; 13 nucleotides agree with TRBD2. The J segment lost 4 bases and the V segment lost 4 bases, leaving 6 bases of the junction unmatched. This CDR3 contains 16 residues. In germline, CDR1 is MNHEY, CDR2 SMNVEV (reference sequence). The DNA for the CDR3 is TGTGCCAGCAGTTCATTACTAGCGGGAGGGGGAGAGACCCAGTACTTC. Its protein is CASSSLLAGGGETQYF.

The V call is TRBV7-3, the J call TRBJ2-1; 13 bases are a match to TRBD2. This CDR3 contains 15 residues. Germline CDR1 is SGHTA and CDR2 is FQGTGA. Trimming removed 2 bases from V and 10 bases from J; junction bases left unmatched: 5. CDR3 protein: CASSLGVLAGGEQFF. In DNA, the CDR3 is TGTGCCAGCAGCTTAGGTGTACTAGCGGGAGGGGAGCAGTTCTTC. Full variable domain (rest looked up from reference TRBV7-3 and TRBJ2-1): GAGVSQTPSNKVTEKGKYVELRCDPISGHTALYWYRQSLGQGPEFLIYFQGTGAADDSGLPNDRFFAVRPEGSVSTLKIQRTERGDSAVYLCASSLGVLAGGEQFFGPGTRLTVL.

The chain uses TRBV2 and TRBJ2-1; 9 nucleotides line up with TRBD1. CDR1 and CDR2 from the germline V gene are SNHLY and FYNNEI. CDR3 length: 16 residues. V dropped 7 bases and J dropped 4; count of bases not matched to a gene: 11. The CDR3 loop is CASTRTGGAGYNEQFF. CDR3 sequence (DNA): TGTGCCAGCACCAGAACAGGGGGCGCTGGGTACAATGAGCAGTTCTTC.

The count of this clone is one. V is TRBV2 and J is TRBJ1-6; D ambiguous. The CDR3 is 15 residues long. Germline V CDR1 and CDR2: SNHLY, FYNNEI. Deletions cut 4 bases from V and 4 bases from J, with 11 bases between. In nucleotides, the CDR3 is TGTGCCAGCAGTGCCGCGGGTGATTATAATTCACCCCTCCACTTT. Protein sequence: CASSAAGDYNSPLHF. The full variable domain, in which reference TRBV2 and TRBJ1-6 provide the parts outside the CDR3, is EPEVTQTPSHQVTQMGQEVILRCVPISNHLYFYWYRQILGQKVEFLVSFYNNEISEKSEIFDDQFSVERPDGSNFTLKIRSTKLEDSAMYFCASSAAGDYNSPLHFGNGTRLTVT.

This clone was counted only a few times. The CDR3 nucleotides read TGTGCCAGCAGCTATGGAGTGGACGGGAACACTGAAGCTTTCTTT. It yields the protein CASSYGVDGNTEAFF. V usage is TRBV11-2 and J usage is TRBJ1-1; D remains ambiguous. The CDR3 contains 15 residues. Germline V lookup: CDR1 SGHAT, CDR2 FQNNGV. The V end was cut by 4 bases, the J end by 1 base, with 13 bases between.

The chain is built from TRBV11-2 and TRBJ2-1; no reliable D call. In germline, CDR1 is SGHAT, CDR2 FQNNGV. Trimming shortened V by 2 bases and J by 5 bases, and 7 bases separated the two germline ends. The CDR3 has 13 amino acids. CDR3 DNA: TGTGCCAGCAGCTTACGTGGGCACAATGAGCAGTTCTTC. Translating gives CASSLRGHNEQFF. Filled out from reference TRBV11-2 and TRBJ2-1, the complete variable domain reads EAGVAQSPRYKIIEKRQSVAFWCNPISGHATLYWYQQILGQGPKLLIQFQNNGVVDDSQLPKDRFSAERLKGVDSTLKIQPAKLEDSAVYLCASSLRGHNEQFFGPGTRLTVL.

This chain's CDR3 is CATSTGQGENQPQHF. The CDR3, as DNA: TGTGCCACCAGCACCGGACAGGGGGAAAATCAGCCCCAGCATTTT. The rearrangement uses TRBV15 and TRBJ1-5; 10 nucleotides align to TRBD1. Trimming cost V 4 bases and J 4 bases; bases outside gene matches: 4. Germline V gives CDR1 LNHNV, CDR2 YYDKDF (reference sequence). The CDR3 is 15 amino acids.

The chain carries TRBV6-5 and TRBJ2-7; TRBD1 aligns across 7 bases. CDR1 MNHEY and CDR2 SVGAGI come from the germline V gene. This CDR3 spans 16 amino acids. The trim removed 4 bases at V and 3 bases at J, leaving 12 bases unmatched. DNA for the CDR3: TGTGCCAGCAGTTCGCCGCGGACAGGTACGAGCTACGAGCAGTACTTC. Its protein product is CASSSPRTGTSYEQYF.

Concerning this clone: A junction boundary mismatches the germline segment, possibly from a read error. The chain couples TRBV6-4 to TRBJ2-3; a weak D match, TRBD1 (6 bases). Germline CDR1 reads MRHNA; CDR2 reads SNTAGT. CDR3 size: 13 residues. The CDR3: CASSDSSQGPIHF. CDR3 coding DNA: TGTGCCAGCAGTGACTCGAGTCAGGGGCCCATTCATTTT.

The rearrangement links TRBV30 to TRBJ1-1, with TRBD1 as a possible D gene (6 bases). The CDR3 is made up of 13 amino acids. The germline V gene has CDR1 GTSNPN and CDR2 SVGIG (reference sequence). Between the trimmed V and J ends, which lost 4 bases and 1 base, there was a span of 10 bases. Here the CDR3 DNA reads TGTGCCTGGAACCCGACAGGGAACACTGAAGCTTTCTTT. This encodes CAWNPTGNTEAFF.

On this clone: Other DNA variants within this sample encode the same CDR3. The chain links TRBV2 to TRBJ2-1; 14 bases fit TRBD2. CDR3 size: 16 residues. Germline V gene lookup returns CDR1 SNHLY and CDR2 FYNNEI. The J segment lost 1 base and the V segment lost 6 bases, leaving 2 bases of the junction unmatched. CDR3 sequence (DNA): TGTGCCAGCAGAGGGACTAGCGGGAGTTCCTACAATGAGCAGTTCTTC. It codes for CASRGTSGSSYNEQFF.

As for this clone: Germline is not matched at one junction end, which may reflect a read error. The chain combines TRBV19 with TRBJ2-4, with D perhaps TRBD1 (5 bases). CDR3 length: 11 amino acids. CDR1 is LNHDA and CDR2 is SQIVND in the germline V gene (reference sequence). The CDR3 protein is CASSMYQGLAF. Written as DNA, the CDR3 is TGTGCCAGTAGTATGTATCAGGGATTAGCCTTC. The variable domain in full, with the rest retrieved from reference TRBV19 and TRBJ2-4, is DGGITQSPKYLFRKEGQNVTLSCEQNLNHDAMYWYRQDPGQGLRLIYYSQIVNDFQKGDIAEGYSVSREKKESFPLTVTSAQKNPTAFYLCASSMYQGLAFGAGTRLSVL.

The chain is built from TRBV7-9 and TRBJ2-1, with D possibly TRBD2 on 6 matching bases. V was cut by 4 bases and J by 6 bases, with 16 bases left in between. CDR3 length equals 15 residues. Germline V lookup: CDR1 SEHNR, CDR2 FQNEAQ (reference sequence). The CDR3, as DNA: TGTGCCAGCAGCTCAAGACTAGGTGCAGGCAATGAGCAGTTCTTC. Translated: CASSSRLGAGNEQFF.

J is TRBJ2-7 and V is TRBV9, with 13 bases identical to TRBD2. Germline V CDR1 and CDR2: SGDLS, YYNGEE. The CDR3 length is 18 residues. After removal of 8 bases from V and 2 bases from J, the junction contained 16 bases not matched to a gene. CDR3 bases: TGTGCCAGGCCTCATACTAGCGGGAGGGTCCTCCCTCCCTACGAGCAGTACTTC. This gives the protein CARPHTSGRVLPPYEQYF.